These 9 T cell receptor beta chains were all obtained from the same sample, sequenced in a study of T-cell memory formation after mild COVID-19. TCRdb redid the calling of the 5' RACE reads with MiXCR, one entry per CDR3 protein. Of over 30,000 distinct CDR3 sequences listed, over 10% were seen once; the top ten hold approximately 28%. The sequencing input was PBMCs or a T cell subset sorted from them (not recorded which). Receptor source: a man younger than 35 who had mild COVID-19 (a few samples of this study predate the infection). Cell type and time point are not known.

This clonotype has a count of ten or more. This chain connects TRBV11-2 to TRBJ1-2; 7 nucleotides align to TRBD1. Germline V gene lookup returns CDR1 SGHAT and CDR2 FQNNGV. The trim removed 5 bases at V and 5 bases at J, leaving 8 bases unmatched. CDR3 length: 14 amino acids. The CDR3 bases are TGTGCCAGCAGCGATCCGGGACAGACTTATGGCTACACCTTC. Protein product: CASSDPGQTYGYTF.

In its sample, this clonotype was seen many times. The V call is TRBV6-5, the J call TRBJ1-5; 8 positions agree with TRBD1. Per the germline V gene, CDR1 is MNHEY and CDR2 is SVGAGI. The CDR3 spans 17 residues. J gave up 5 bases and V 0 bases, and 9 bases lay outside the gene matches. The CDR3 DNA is TGTGCCAGCAGTTACTCCTTACCGGGACAGGACCATCAGCCCCAGCATTTT. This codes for CASSYSLPGQDHQPQHF.

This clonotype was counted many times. The CDR3: CASSHPGRPGLRSGYTF. The DNA of the CDR3 is TGCGCCAGCAGCCACCCCGGGCGGCCGGGACTGAGATCTGGCTACACCTTC. V is TRBV4-1 and J is TRBJ1-2, with D possibly being TRBD1 (5 bases). There are 17 residues in the CDR3. Trimming took 3 bases from V and 7 from J, leaving 24 bases between them. The germline V gene encodes CDR1 MGHRA and CDR2 YSYEKL.

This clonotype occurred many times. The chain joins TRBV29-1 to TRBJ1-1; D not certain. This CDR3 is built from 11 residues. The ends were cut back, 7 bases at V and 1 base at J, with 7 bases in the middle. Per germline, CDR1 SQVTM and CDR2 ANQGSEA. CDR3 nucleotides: TGCAGCGCCGGCTCGAACACTGAAGCTTTCTTT. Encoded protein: CSAGSNTEAFF. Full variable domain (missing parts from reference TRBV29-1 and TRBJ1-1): SAVISQKPSRDICQRGTSLTIQCQVDSQVTMMFWYRQQPGQSLTLIATANQGSEATYESGFVIDKFPISRPNLTFSTLTVSNMSPEDSSIYLCSAGSNTEAFFGQGTRLTVV.

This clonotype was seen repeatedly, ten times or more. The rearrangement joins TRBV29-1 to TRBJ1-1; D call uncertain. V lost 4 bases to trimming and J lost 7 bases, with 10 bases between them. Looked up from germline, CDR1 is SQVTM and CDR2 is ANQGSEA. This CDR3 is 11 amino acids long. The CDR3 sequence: CSVGSGGEAFF. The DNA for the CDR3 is TGCAGCGTTGGCAGTGGTGGTGAAGCTTTCTTT.

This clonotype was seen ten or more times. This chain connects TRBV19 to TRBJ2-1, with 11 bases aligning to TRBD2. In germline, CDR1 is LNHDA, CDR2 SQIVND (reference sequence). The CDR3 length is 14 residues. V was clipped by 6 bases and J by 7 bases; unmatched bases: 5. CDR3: CASRGGLADNEQFF. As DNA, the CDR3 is TGTGCCAGTAGAGGGGGACTAGCGGATAATGAGCAGTTCTTC.

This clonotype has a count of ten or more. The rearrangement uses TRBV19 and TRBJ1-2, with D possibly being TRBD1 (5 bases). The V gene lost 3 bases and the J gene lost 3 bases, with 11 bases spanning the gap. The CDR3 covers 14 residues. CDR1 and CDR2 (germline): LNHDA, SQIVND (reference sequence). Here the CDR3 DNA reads TGTGCCAGTAGTATTATTCCGGGGGACTATGGCTACACCTTC. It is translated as CASSIIPGDYGYTF.

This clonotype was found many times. CDR3 sequence: CASMSRRRITVADTQYF. The CDR3 coding sequence is TGTGCCAGCATGTCCCGTAGAAGGATTACCGTGGCGGATACGCAGTATTTT. The V and J genes are TRBV6-2 or TRBV6-3 and TRBJ2-3; D uncertain. Trimming cost V 7 bases and J 6 bases, with 26 bases left between them. This CDR3 region has 17 residues. Germline V gene lookup returns CDR1 MNHEY and CDR2 SVGEGT.

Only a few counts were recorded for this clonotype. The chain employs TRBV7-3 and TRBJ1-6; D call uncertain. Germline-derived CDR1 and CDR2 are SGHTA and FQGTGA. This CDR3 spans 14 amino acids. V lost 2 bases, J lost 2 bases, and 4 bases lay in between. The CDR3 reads CASSLDPYNSPLHF. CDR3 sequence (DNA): TGTGCCAGCAGCTTAGATCCCTATAATTCACCCCTCCACTTT.